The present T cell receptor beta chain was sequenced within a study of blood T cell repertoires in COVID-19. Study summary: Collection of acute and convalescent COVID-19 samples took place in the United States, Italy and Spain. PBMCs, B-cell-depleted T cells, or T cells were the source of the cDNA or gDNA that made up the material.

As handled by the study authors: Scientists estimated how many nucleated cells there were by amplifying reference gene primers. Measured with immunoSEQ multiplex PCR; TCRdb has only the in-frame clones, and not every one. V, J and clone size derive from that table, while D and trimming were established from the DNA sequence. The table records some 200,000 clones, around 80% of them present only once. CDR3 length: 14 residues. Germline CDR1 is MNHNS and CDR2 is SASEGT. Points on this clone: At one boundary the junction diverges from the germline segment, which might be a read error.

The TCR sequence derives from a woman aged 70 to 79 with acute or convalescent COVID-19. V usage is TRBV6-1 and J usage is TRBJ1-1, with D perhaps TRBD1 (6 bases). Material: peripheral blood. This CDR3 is CASSEGGGHTEAFF. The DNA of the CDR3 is TGTGCCAGCAGCGAAGGGGGGGGTCACACTGAAGCTTTCTTT.